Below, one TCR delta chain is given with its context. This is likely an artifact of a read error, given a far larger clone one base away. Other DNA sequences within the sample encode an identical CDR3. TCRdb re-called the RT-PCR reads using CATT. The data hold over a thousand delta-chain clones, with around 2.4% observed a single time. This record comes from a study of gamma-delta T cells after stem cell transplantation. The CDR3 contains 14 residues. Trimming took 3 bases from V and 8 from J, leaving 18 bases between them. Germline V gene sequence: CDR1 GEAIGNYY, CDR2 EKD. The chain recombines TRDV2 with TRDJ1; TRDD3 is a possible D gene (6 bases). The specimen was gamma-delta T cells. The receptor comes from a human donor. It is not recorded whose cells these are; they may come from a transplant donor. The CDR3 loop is CACDPLRGDKKLIF. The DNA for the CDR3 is TGTGCCTGTGACCCGTTACGGGGGGACAAAAAACTCATCTTT.